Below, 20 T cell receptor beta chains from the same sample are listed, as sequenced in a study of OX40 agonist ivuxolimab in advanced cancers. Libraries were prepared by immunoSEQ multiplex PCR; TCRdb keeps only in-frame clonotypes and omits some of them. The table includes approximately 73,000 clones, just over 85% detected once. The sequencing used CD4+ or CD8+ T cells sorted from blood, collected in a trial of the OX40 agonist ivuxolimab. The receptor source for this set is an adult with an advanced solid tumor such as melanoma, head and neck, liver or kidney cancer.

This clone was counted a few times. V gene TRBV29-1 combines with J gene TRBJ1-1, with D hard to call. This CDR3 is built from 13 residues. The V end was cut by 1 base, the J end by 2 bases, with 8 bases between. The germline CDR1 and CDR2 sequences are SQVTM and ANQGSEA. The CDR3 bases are TGCAGCGTTGAAGTTTCTCATAACACTGAAGCTTTCTTT. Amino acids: CSVEVSHNTEAFF.

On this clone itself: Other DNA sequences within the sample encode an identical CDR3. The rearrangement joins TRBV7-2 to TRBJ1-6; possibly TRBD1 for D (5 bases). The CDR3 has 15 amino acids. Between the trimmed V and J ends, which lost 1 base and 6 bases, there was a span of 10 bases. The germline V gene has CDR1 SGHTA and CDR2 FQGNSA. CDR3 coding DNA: TGTGCCAGCAGCTTAGACCCAGGGCCTAATTCACCCCTCCACTTT. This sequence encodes CASSLDPGPNSPLHF.

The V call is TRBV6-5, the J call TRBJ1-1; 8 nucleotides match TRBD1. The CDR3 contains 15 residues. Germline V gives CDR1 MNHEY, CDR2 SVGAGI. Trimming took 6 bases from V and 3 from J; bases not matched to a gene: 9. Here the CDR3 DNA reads TGTGCCAGCAGCCGGGACAGGAGAGAGGACACTGAAGCTTTCTTT. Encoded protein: CASSRDRREDTEAFF.

Written as DNA, the CDR3 is TGTGCCAGCAGCTTGTTTACGGGCAACTATGGCTACACCTTC. This gives the protein CASSLFTGNYGYTF. The chain joins TRBV5-4 to TRBJ1-2, with D hard to call. CDR1 is SGHNT, CDR2 YYREEE, per germline (reference sequence). V dropped 1 base and J dropped 2 bases, with 9 bases sitting between them. There are 14 residues in the CDR3.

CDR3: CASSQTGGGYGYTF. The CDR3 bases are TGTGCCAGCAGTCAAACAGGGGGCGGCTATGGCTACACCTTC. The chain couples TRBV28 to TRBJ1-2; 9 nucleotides agree with TRBD1. V gave up 5 bases and J gave up 4 bases; unmatched junction bases: 5. CDR3 length: 14 residues. CDR1 and CDR2 from the germline V gene are MDHEN and SYDVKM.

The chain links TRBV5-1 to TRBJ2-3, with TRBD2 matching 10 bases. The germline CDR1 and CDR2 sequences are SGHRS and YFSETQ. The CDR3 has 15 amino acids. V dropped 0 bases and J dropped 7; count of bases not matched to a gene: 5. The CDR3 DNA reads TGCGCCAGCAGCTTGGTGTCTAGCGGGGGTAATACGCAGTATTTT. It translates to CASSLVSSGGNTQYF. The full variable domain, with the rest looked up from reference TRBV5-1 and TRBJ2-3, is KAGVTQTPRYLIKTRGQQVTLSCSPISGHRSVSWYQQTPGQGLQFLFEYFSETQRNKGNFPGRFSGRQFSNSRSEMNVSTLELGDSALYLCASSLVSSGGNTQYFGPGTRLTVL.

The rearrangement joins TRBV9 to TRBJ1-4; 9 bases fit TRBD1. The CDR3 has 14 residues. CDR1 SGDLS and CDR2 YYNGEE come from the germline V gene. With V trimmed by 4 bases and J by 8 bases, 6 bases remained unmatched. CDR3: CASSRTGVGEKLFF. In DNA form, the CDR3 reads TGTGCCAGCAGCCGGACAGGGGTGGGGGAAAAACTGTTTTTT.

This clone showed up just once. The CDR3 DNA follows: TGTGCCAGCAGTTTCGAAAAACATGACGCGGGGCACGAGCAGTACTTC. Protein sequence: CASSFEKHDAGHEQYF. The chain recombines TRBV6-7 with TRBJ2-7; a possible D gene is TRBD2 (6 bases). TRBV6-7 carries the ORF label, with uncertain function. The ends were cut back, 4 bases at V and 5 bases at J, with 21 bases in the middle. The CDR3 spans 16 residues.

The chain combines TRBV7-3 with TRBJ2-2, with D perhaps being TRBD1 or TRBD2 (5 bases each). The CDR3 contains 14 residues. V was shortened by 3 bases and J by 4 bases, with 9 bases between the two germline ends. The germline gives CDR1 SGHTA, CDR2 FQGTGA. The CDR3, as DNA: TGTGCCAGCAGCTTGGGACCCACCACCGGGGAGCTGTTTTTT. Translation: CASSLGPTTGELFF.

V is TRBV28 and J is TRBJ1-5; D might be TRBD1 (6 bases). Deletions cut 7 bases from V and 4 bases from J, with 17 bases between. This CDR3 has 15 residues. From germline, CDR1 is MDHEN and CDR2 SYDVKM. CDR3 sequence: CASTQGGGGNQPQHF. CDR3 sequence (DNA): TGTGCCAGCACACAAGGGGGAGGGGGAAATCAGCCCCAGCATTTT.

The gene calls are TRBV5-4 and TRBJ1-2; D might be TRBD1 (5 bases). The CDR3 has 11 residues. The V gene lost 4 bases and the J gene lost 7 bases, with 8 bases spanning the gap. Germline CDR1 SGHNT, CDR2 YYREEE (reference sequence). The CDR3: CASSAGGGYTF. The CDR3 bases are TGTGCCAGCAGCGCGGGGGGTGGCTACACCTTC.

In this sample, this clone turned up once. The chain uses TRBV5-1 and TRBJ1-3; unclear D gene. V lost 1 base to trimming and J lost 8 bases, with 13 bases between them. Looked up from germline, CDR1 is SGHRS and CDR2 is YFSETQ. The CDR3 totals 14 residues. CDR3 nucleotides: TGCGCCAGCAGCTTGTCCGGGATGGAAGACACCATATATTTT. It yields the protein CASSLSGMEDTIYF.

The CDR3 DNA sequence: TGCGCCAGCACCCGTGGGACAGTCGAAGCTTTCTTT. The encoded protein is CASTRGTVEAFF. J is TRBJ1-1 and V is TRBV10-1, with TRBD1 matching over 7 bases. This CDR3 has 12 amino acids. J was trimmed by 8 bases and V by 7 bases; bases with no gene match: 7. CDR1 is WNHNN and CDR2 is SYGVQD in the germline V gene (reference sequence).

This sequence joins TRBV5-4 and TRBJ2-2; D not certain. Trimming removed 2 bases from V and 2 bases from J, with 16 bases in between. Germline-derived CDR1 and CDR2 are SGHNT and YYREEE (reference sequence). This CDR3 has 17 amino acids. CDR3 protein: CASSFRIGQQNTGELFF. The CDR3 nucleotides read TGTGCCAGCAGCTTTCGTATAGGGCAGCAAAACACCGGGGAGCTGTTTTTT.

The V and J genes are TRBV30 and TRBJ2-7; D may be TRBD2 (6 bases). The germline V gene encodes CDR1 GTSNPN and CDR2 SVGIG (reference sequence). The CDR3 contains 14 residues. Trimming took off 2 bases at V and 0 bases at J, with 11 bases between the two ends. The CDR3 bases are TGTGCCTGGAGTCCGGGACTTGTCTCCTACGAGCAGTACTTC. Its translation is CAWSPGLVSYEQYF.

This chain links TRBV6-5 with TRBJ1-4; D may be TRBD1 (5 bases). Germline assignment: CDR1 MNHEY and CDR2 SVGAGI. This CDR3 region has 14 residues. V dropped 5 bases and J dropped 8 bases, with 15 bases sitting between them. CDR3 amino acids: CASSPGQGFEKLFF. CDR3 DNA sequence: TGTGCCAGCAGTCCGGGCCAGGGATTCGAAAAACTGTTTTTT.

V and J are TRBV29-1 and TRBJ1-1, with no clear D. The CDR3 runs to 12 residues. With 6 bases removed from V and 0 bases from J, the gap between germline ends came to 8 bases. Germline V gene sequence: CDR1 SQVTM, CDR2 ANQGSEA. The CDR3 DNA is TGCAGCGTGGGAAAGATGAACACTGAAGCTTTCTTT. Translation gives CSVGKMNTEAFF.

CDR3 nucleotide sequence: TGTGTATCCATTCGGGGAGAGACCCAGTACTTC. Its translation is CVSIRGETQYF. This rearrangement joins TRBV6-1 to TRBJ2-5; D is perhaps TRBD2 (5 bases). The V gene's germline CDR1 is MNHNS and CDR2 SASEGT. The CDR3 consists of 11 residues.

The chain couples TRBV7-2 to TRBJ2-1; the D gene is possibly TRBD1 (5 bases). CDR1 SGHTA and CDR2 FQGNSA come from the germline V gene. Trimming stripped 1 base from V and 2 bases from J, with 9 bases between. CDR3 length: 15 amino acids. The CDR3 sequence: CASSLDRSPYNEQFF. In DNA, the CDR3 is TGTGCCAGCAGCTTAGACAGGTCCCCCTACAATGAGCAGTTCTTC. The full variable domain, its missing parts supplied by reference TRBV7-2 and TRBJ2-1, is GAGVSQSPSNKVTEKGKDVELRCDPISGHTALYWYRQSLGQGLEFLIYFQGNSAPDKSGLPSDRFSAERTGGSVSTLTIQRTQQEDSAVYLCASSLDRSPYNEQFFGPGTRLTVL.

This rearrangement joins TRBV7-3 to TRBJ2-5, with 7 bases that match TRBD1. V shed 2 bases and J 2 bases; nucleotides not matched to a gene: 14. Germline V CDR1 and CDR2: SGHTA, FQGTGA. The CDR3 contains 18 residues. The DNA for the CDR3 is TGTGCCAGCAGCTTAGCCAGGGGGAGCTCTTGGGAGCAAGAGACCCAGTACTTC. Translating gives CASSLARGSSWEQETQYF.